This T cell receptor beta chain was profiled in a study of graft-versus-host responses after intestinal transplantation. The overall study: Recipients obtained multivisceral, liver-intestinal, or isolated intestinal transplants. Overall study findings and caveats: Marrow from the recipient contained GvH clones, some of which had appeared first in ileum or blood. Researchers found peak circulating GvH clone levels linked to early post-transplant HvG declines. Those patients showing graft-donor T cell macrochimerism displayed high graft-versus-host to host-versus-graft clonal ratios in allografts.

The protocol was immunoSEQ multiplex PCR, while the TCRdb copy is restricted to in-frame clones and leaves out a portion. The sample lists 15,000 to 20,000 clones; 80% were seen once. Graft-derived tissue was subjected to processing to liberate intraepithelial and lamina propria lymphocytes. Germline CDR1 is SGHVT and CDR2 is SQSDAQ. V lost 5 bases to trimming and J lost 2 bases, with 19 bases between them. This CDR3 region has 16 residues. This clone is labeled as medium-sized (0.01 to 0.1%). Its antigen is unidentified. This TCR came from a human patient who received an intestinal transplant, so some T cells may come from the graft donor. Sequencing was performed on ileum tissue, taken about 100 days after intestinal transplant. The gene calls are TRBV7-4 and TRBJ2-7; either TRBD1 or TRBD2 may fit D (5 bases each). DNA of the CDR3: TGTGCCAGCAGCCCGAGGGGCGAGGGATCCGCCTACGAGCAGTACTTC. Protein product: CASSPRGEGSAYEQYF. The full variable domain, rest sourced from reference TRBV7-4 and TRBJ2-7, is GAGVSQSPRYKVAKRGRDVALRCDSISGHVTLYWYRQTLGQGSEVLTYSQSDAQRDKSGRPSGRFSAERPERSVSTLKIQRTEQGDSAVYLCASSPRGEGSAYEQYFGPGTRLTVT.